The 16 T cell receptor beta chains below all came from one sample that was sequenced in a study of T cells after somatic rescue of genetic block. Clones were read by immunoSEQ multiplex PCR, and TCRdb kept only the in-frame ones, dropping some. The sample has roughly 51,000 clones, around 96% seen once. The sequenced sample consisted of peripheral blood mononuclear cells (PBMCs). The receptors derive from a child less than two years old.

J is TRBJ2-5 and V is TRBV29-1; D may be TRBD2 (5 bases). This CDR3 is built from 12 residues. Between the trimmed V and J ends, which lost 2 bases and 2 bases, there was a span of 6 bases. Looked up from germline, CDR1 is SQVTM and CDR2 is ANQGSEA. This chain's CDR3 is CSVERTQETQYF. In DNA, the CDR3 is TGCAGCGTTGAAAGGACTCAAGAGACCCAGTACTTC.

The rearrangement uses TRBV12-5 and TRBJ2-3, with unresolved D. Germline CDR1 is LGHNT and CDR2 is FRNRAP. V lost 2 bases and J 0 bases, leaving 3 bases between the germline ends. The CDR3 covers 13 residues. This chain's CDR3 is CASGLTSTDTQYF. For the CDR3, the DNA is TGTGCTAGTGGTTTGACTAGCACAGATACGCAGTATTTT.

J is TRBJ2-2 and V is TRBV29-1; maybe TRBD1 (5 bases). Germline V gene data show CDR1 as SQVTM and CDR2 as ANQGSEA. Trimming cost V 7 bases and J 5 bases, with 11 bases left between them. The length of the CDR3 is 12 residues. CDR3 region: CSALTGTGELFF. CDR3 sequence (DNA): TGCAGCGCTCTTACAGGAACCGGGGAGCTGTTTTTT.

This clone was seen only once. V and J are TRBV10-3 and TRBJ1-6; TRBD1 might be the D (5 bases). The CDR3 is 16 amino acids. The germline V gene has CDR1 ENHRY and CDR2 SYGVKD. V was clipped by 4 bases and J by 6 bases, with 16 bases between them. The CDR3, as DNA: TGTGCCATCAGTGTATCAGGGCGCTTCTTTAATTCACCCCTCCACTTT. Its translation is CAISVSGRFFNSPLHF.

This chain uses TRBV27 with TRBJ1-5; D remains ambiguous. The V and J ends lost 5 bases and 1 base respectively, with 6 bases between them. This CDR3 spans 13 amino acids. CDR1 is MNHEY and CDR2 is SMNVEV in the germline V gene (reference sequence). The CDR3 bases are TGTGCCAGCAGTCCCGGGAGCAATCAGCCCCAGCATTTT. It translates to CASSPGSNQPQHF.

The chain has TRBV28 and TRBJ2-7; maybe TRBD2 (5 bases). The CDR3 has 13 residues. CDR1 and CDR2 (germline): MDHEN, SYDVKM. Trimming cost V 5 bases and J 5 bases, with 13 bases left between them. CDR3 in DNA: TGTGCCAGCAGTGGGCCAGCCGGGGACGAGCAGTACTTC. Residues: CASSGPAGDEQYF.

The rearrangement links TRBV28 to TRBJ2-3; 9 positions agree with TRBD2. J gave up 5 bases and V 4 bases, and 13 bases lay outside the gene matches. The CDR3 is made up of 17 amino acids. CDR1 is MDHEN, CDR2 SYDVKM, per germline. CDR3 coding DNA: TGTGCCAGCAGTTCCCCGACTAGCGGTCCCAAGCAAGATACGCAGTATTTT. Protein product: CASSSPTSGPKQDTQYF.

This clone has only one observation. V is TRBV12-5 and J is TRBJ2-7, with TRBD1 identical over 9 bases. Germline CDR1 and CDR2: LGHNT and FRNRAP. V lost 4 bases, J lost 0 bases, and 13 bases stayed unmatched. The CDR3 runs 18 residues. The CDR3 is CASGWGHKGQGVSYEQYF. Written as DNA, the CDR3 is TGTGCTAGTGGTTGGGGGCATAAGGGACAGGGCGTCTCCTACGAGCAGTACTTC.

This sequence joins TRBV6-6 and TRBJ2-2; D unclear. Trimming took off 7 bases at V and 6 bases at J, with 9 bases between the two ends. CDR1 MNHNY and CDR2 SVGAGI come from the germline V gene (reference sequence). There are 12 residues in the CDR3. CDR3 residues: CASTSKPGELFF. As DNA, the CDR3 is TGTGCCAGCACCAGTAAGCCCGGGGAGCTGTTTTTT.

The chain is built from TRBV30 and TRBJ2-1, with 8 bases matching TRBD1. With 5 bases clipped from V and 6 bases from J, the junction kept 0 bases outside the gene matches. Germline CDR1 reads GTSNPN; CDR2 reads SVGIG (reference sequence). The CDR3 runs 11 residues. The CDR3 DNA reads as TGTGCCTGGGGACAGGGCAATGAGCAGTTCTTC. This translates into CAWGQGNEQFF.

About this clone: Other DNA sequences in the same sample also yield this CDR3. The chain is built from TRBV11-2 and TRBJ2-2, with D possibly being TRBD2 (6 bases). This CDR3 contains 17 residues. Looked up from germline, CDR1 is SGHAT and CDR2 is FQNNGV. V lost 1 base to trimming and J lost 1 base, with 13 bases between them. The CDR3 here is CASSLVGGAGNTGELFF. CDR3 bases: TGTGCCAGCAGCTTAGTTGGAGGGGCGGGGAACACCGGGGAGCTGTTTTTT.

CDR3: CASSMAVVPAYNEQFF. For the CDR3, the DNA is TGTGCCAGTAGTATGGCGGTAGTCCCAGCCTACAATGAGCAGTTCTTC. The chain combines TRBV19 with TRBJ2-1, with D unclear. The length of the CDR3 is 16 residues. Trimming took off 3 bases at V and 2 bases at J, with 14 bases between the two ends. Germline V CDR1 and CDR2: LNHDA, SQIVND (reference sequence).

V gene TRBV6-6 combines with J gene TRBJ2-1; D might be TRBD1 or TRBD2, each matching 6 bases. The CDR3 runs to 16 residues. V dropped 0 bases and J dropped 6 bases, with 15 bases sitting between them. Germline V gives CDR1 MNHNY, CDR2 SVGAGI (reference sequence). In nucleotides, the CDR3 is TGTGCCAGCAGTTACTCGTCCCGGGGGCTTAGCAATGAGCAGTTCTTC. It encodes CASSYSSRGLSNEQFF.

The chain uses TRBV5-6 and TRBJ2-7, with 11 bases aligning to TRBD2. Germline V gives CDR1 SGHDT, CDR2 YYEEEE. The V and J ends lost 4 bases and 1 base, in that order; junction bases with no gene match: 4. The CDR3 length is 15 residues. The CDR3 spells CASSGTSGDSYEQYF. The CDR3, as DNA: TGTGCCAGCAGCGGGACTAGCGGTGATTCCTACGAGCAGTACTTC.

This clone was detected once. The junction shows a germline mismatch at one end, possibly a read error. The CDR3 nucleotides are TGTGCTAGCAGCTTCGGACTAGCGGGAAGTGGAGAGACCCAGTACTTC. This gives the protein CASSFGLAGSGETQYF. The gene calls are TRBV7-7 and TRBJ2-5, with 12 bases matching TRBD2. The CDR3 is 16 amino acids. The germline gives CDR1 SSHAT, CDR2 FNYEAQ (reference sequence).

CDR3 nucleotides: TGTGCCACCAGCAGTCTACCGGGACAGGGTATGGGAGAGACCCAGTACTTC. Its protein product is CATSSLPGQGMGETQYF. The chain is built from TRBV15 and TRBJ2-5, with 9 bases lining up with TRBD1. The V segment lost 3 bases and the J segment 4 bases; nucleotides outside the gene matches: 12. CDR3 length: 17 residues. Germline V CDR1 and CDR2: LNHNV, YYDKDF (reference sequence).